Sequencing of this TCR beta chain was carried out in a study of T cell responses to AZD1222 COVID-19 vaccine. Study overall: Both about-4-week and about-12-week second-dose recipients were combined. Study outcomes and limitations: Regions 160-218 and 743-854 held dominance among vaccine-associated CD4 TCRs, which spanned spike.

Measured with immunoSEQ multiplex PCR; TCRdb has only the in-frame clones, and not every one. The profile shows about 140,000 clones, 84% of them singletons. CDR1 MNHEY and CDR2 SMNVEV come from the germline V gene (reference sequence). The V end was cut by 4 bases, the J end by 1 base, with 10 bases between. The CDR3 spans 15 residues. As for this clone: As yet, its antigen is unknown.

The rearrangement uses TRBV27 and TRBJ2-2; no reliable D call. The clonotype was recovered from an adult in good health. The sample here was peripheral blood, taken on day 0 of AZD1222 vaccination. CDR3 bases: TGTGCCAGCAGTTCCAACCTTTTGAACACCGGGGAGCTGTTTTTT. It specifies CASSSNLLNTGELFF.